One sample yielded the 3 T cell receptor beta chains listed below, sequenced in a study of vaccination effects on CD4 cells after COVID-19 (dated 2022 in TCRdb). The library was built by means of the immunoSEQ multiplex PCR assay. TCRdb's version of the immuneACCESS table is confined to in-frame rearrangements and falls short of the full clone set. An unresolved V gene accounts for under half of the shortfall where checked; the remainder is of unknown origin. This sample is represented by 70,000 to 95,000 clones; roughly 80% of them were singletons. 1.5% to 2% of the sample is taken by the ten largest. The ViraFEST assay stimulated PBMC with viral peptide pools and then used TCR sequencing to identify antigen-specific CD4+ T cell clonotypes by expansion. After more than 9 days of culture, CD4+ T cells were isolated with the EasySep CD4+ T cell isolation kit. These receptors' antigens are unknown.

This specimen was CD4+ T cells from PBMCs cultured with HCoV-229E spike peptides, taken before COVID-19 vaccination. The sample's cell subset or site, from its label and the paper: HCoV-229E spike overlapping peptide pool stimulation. The source is a human donor who received a COVID-19 vaccine.

In its sample, this clone was seen a few times. This chain uses TRBV5-6 with TRBJ1-5, with 7 bases lining up with TRBD1. The CDR3 runs to 13 residues. CDR1 and CDR2 from the germline V gene are SGHDT and YYEEEE. V shed 2 bases and J 5 bases; nucleotides not matched to a gene: 1. CDR3 sequence (DNA): TGTGCCAGCAGCTTCGACAGGGATCAGCCCCAGCATTTT. It codes for CASSFDRDQPQHF.

This rearrangement joins TRBV19 to TRBJ1-4, with D uncertain. CDR3 length equals 18 residues. The germline CDR1 and CDR2 sequences are LNHDA and SQIVND (reference sequence). V was cut by 5 bases and J by 0 bases, with 19 bases left in between. The CDR3 DNA sequence: TGTGCCAGTAGTCCTTCTCGTGGGGTACCAGCAACTAATGAAAAACTGTTTTTT. It translates to CASSPSRGVPATNEKLFF.

This clone was detected only once. The chain carries TRBV5-1 and TRBJ2-1; tentative D call: TRBD2 (5 bases). V dropped 3 bases and J dropped 4 bases, with 17 bases sitting between them. The V gene's germline CDR1 is SGHRS and CDR2 YFSETQ. This CDR3 is built from 16 residues. This chain's CDR3 is CASSYLAGESYNEQFF. CDR3 coding DNA: TGCGCCAGCAGCTATCTCGCGGGCGAAAGTTACAATGAGCAGTTCTTC.